Listed below are T cell receptor beta chains from one sample, sequenced in a study of T cell responses to AZD1222 COVID-19 vaccine. Here immunoSEQ multiplex PCR was the method, and the copy in TCRdb shows in-frame clones only, minus some. Counted here are tens of thousands of clones, roughly 87% occurring once; the ten biggest clones make up roughly a tenth. The sequencing used peripheral blood, collected 28 days after the second AZD1222 dose. The receptors come from an adult who received the AZD1222 COVID-19 vaccine. The CDR3 runs from the conserved cysteine through the conserved F or W. Fields, in order: V gene, D gene, J gene, CDR3 protein. The D gene is left open where the match is weak.

TRBV29-1	TRBD1	TRBJ1-1	CSAEDRENTEAFF
TRBV12-5	NA	TRBJ2-1	CASVPRNPYNNEQFF
TRBV11-3	NA	TRBJ1-1	CASTPGQGDTEAFF
TRBV12-5	NA	TRBJ2-1	CASGLGTYNEQFF
TRBV7-3	NA	TRBJ2-1	CASSFLAGTNEQFF
TRBV25-1	TRBD2	TRBJ2-5	CATGTSGLQYF
TRBV3-1/TRBV3-2	TRBD1	TRBJ2-2	CASSSGAGTGNTGELFF
TRBV6-2/TRBV6-3	NA	TRBJ1-1	CASSYPRRTEAFF
TRBV19	NA	TRBJ2-1	CASSIRSHGDEQFF
TRBV5-4	TRBD1	TRBJ1-1	CASSFDRGGAEAFF
TRBV7-3	NA	TRBJ2-1	CASSTGTGGQFF
TRBV18	NA	TRBJ1-6	CASSPGGNSPLHF
TRBV5-1	NA	TRBJ2-2	CASSVGLTGELFF
TRBV11-2	NA	TRBJ1-1	CASSSRQTTEAFF
TRBV5-4	TRBD2	TRBJ2-7	CASSLRSGGDYEQYF
TRBV6-2/TRBV6-3	TRBD1	TRBJ1-1	CASSPDRGPGTEAFF
TRBV5-8	TRBD2	TRBJ2-3	CASSLASGPSGTDTQYF
TRBV5-4	NA	TRBJ1-1	CASSLGQGRTEAFF
TRBV2	NA	TRBJ2-1	CASTPGTYNEQFF
TRBV11-2	NA	TRBJ2-1	CASSLVPFRLFF
TRBV5-6	TRBD1	TRBJ2-4	CASSIPTGQNIQYF
TRBV5-1	NA	TRBJ1-2	CASSPRGGVANYGYTF
TRBV6-2/TRBV6-3	TRBD2	TRBJ2-1	CASSFPPWGREEYNEQFF
TRBV5-1	NA	TRBJ1-2	CASSLGLGNYGYTF
TRBV7-2	TRBD2	TRBJ2-3	CASSLDSGRTTDTQYF
TRBV14	NA	TRBJ2-2	CASSQDIVAATGELFF
TRBV6-5	NA	TRBJ1-3	CASSQEAGSGNTIYF
TRBV18	NA	TRBJ2-1	CASSPQGRTHNEQFF
TRBV5-6	NA	TRBJ1-1	CASSLRLNTEAFF
TRBV24-1	NA	TRBJ1-5	CATSDSDSPNQPQHF
TRBV3-1/TRBV3-2	NA	TRBJ2-7	CASSRDSYPYEQYF
TRBV7-3	TRBD1	TRBJ1-2	CASSLTGTANYGYTF